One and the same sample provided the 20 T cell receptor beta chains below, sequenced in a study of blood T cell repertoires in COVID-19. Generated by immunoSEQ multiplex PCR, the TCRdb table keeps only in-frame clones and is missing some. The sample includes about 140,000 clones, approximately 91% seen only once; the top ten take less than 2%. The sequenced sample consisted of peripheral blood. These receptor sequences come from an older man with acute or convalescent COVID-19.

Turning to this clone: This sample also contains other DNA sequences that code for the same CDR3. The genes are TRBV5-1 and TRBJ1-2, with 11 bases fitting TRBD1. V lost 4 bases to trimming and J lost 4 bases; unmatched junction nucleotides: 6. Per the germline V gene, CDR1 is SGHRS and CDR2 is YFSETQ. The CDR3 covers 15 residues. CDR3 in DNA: TGCGCCAGCAGCCCCGCCGGGACAGGGGGCTATGGCTACACCTTC. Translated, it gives CASSPAGTGGYGYTF.

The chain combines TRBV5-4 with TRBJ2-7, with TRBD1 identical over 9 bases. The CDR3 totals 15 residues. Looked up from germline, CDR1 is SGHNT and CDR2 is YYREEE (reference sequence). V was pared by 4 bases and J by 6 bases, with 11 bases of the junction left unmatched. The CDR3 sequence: CASSGGTGRAGEQYF. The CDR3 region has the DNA TGTGCCAGCAGCGGGGGGACAGGGCGTGCCGGCGAGCAGTACTTC.

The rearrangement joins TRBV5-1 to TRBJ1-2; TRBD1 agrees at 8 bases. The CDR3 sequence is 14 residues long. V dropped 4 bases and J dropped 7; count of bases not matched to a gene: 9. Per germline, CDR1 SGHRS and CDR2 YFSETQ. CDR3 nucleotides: TGCGCCAGCAGCCGTCGGACAGGGCGGGGTGGCTACACCTTC. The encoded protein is CASSRRTGRGGYTF.

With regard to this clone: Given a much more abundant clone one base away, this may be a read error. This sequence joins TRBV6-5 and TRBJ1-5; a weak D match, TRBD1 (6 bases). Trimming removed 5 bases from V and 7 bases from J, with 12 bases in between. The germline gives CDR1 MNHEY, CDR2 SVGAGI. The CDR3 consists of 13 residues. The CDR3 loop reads CASSPQGWQPQHF. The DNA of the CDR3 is TGTGCCAGCAGTCCACAGGGTTGGCAGCCCCAGCATTTT.

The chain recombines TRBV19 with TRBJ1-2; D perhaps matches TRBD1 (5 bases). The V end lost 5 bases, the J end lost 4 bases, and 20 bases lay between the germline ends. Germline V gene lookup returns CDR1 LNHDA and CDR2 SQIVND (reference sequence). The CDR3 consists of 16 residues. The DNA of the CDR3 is TGTGCCAGTAGTCCCCAAGGTCGGCGGGGCGGCTATGGCTACACCTTC. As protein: CASSPQGRRGGYGYTF.

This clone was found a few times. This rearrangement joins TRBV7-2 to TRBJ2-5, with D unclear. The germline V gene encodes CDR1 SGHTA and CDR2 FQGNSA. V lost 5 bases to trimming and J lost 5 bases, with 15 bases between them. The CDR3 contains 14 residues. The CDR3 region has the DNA TGTGCCAGCAGCCCCCAGACCCGGGTGGAGACCCAGTACTTC. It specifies CASSPQTRVETQYF.

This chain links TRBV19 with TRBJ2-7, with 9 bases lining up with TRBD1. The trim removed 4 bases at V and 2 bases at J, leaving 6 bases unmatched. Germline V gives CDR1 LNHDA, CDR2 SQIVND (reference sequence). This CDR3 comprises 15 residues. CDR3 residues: CASSTSGTGTYEQYF. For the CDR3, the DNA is TGTGCCAGTAGTACCTCCGGGACAGGGACCTACGAGCAGTACTTC.

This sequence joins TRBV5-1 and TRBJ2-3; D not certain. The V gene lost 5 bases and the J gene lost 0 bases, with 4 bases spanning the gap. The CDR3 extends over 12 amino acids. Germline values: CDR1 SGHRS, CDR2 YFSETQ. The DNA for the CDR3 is TGCGCCAGCAGTTCGAGCACAGATACGCAGTATTTT. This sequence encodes CASSSSTDTQYF.

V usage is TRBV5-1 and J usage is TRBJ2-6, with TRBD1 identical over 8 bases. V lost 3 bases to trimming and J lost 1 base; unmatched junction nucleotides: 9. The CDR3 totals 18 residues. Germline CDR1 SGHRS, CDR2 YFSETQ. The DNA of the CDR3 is TGCGCCAGCAGCTCTGGACAGGGTCGGACGTCTGGGGCCAACGTCCTGACTTTC. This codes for CASSSGQGRTSGANVLTF. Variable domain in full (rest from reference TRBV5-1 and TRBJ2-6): KAGVTQTPRYLIKTRGQQVTLSCSPISGHRSVSWYQQTPGQGLQFLFEYFSETQRNKGNFPGRFSGRQFSNSRSEMNVSTLELGDSALYLCASSSGQGRTSGANVLTFGAGSRLTVL.

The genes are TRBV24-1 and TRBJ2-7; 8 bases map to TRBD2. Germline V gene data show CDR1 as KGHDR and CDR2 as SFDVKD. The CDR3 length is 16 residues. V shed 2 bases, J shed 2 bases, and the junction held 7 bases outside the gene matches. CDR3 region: CATSDSSGSSPYEQYF. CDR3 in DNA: TGTGCCACCAGTGATTCGAGCGGGAGTTCACCCTACGAGCAGTACTTC.

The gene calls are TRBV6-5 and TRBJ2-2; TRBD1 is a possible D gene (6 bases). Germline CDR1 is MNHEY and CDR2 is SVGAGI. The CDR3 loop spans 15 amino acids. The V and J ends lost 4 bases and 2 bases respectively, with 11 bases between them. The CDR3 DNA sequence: TGTGCCAGCAGTTTCCGGGACACCAACACCGGGGAGCTGTTTTTT. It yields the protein CASSFRDTNTGELFF.

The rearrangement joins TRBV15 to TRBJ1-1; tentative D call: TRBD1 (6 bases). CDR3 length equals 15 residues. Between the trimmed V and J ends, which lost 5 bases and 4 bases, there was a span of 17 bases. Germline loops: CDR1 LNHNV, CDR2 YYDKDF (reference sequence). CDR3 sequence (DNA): TGTGCCACCAGCCGAGGGGGACAACCGGGCACTGAAGCTTTCTTT. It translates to CATSRGGQPGTEAFF.

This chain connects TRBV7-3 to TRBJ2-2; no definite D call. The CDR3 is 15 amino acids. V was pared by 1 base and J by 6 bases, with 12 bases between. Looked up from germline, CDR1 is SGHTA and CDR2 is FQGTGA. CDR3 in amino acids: CASSLRSSTPGELFF. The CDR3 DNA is TGTGCCAGCAGCTTAAGATCAAGCACCCCCGGGGAGCTGTTTTTT.

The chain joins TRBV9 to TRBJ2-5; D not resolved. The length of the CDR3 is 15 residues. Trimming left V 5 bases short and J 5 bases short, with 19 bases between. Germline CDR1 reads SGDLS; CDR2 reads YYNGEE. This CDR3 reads CASSPSTLFSETQYF. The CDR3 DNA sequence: TGTGCCAGCAGTCCCTCTACCTTATTTTCTGAGACCCAGTACTTC.

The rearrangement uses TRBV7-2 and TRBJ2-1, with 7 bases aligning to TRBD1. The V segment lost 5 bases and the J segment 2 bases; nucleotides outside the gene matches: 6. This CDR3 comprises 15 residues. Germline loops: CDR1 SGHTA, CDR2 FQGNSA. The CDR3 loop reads CASSPTGVTYNEQFF. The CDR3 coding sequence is TGTGCCAGCAGCCCAACAGGGGTTACCTACAATGAGCAGTTCTTC.

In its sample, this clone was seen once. The CDR3 nucleotides are TGTGCCAGCAGCCTCCGGGACACCTATGGCTACACCTTC. Its translation: CASSLRDTYGYTF. The chain employs TRBV11-2 and TRBJ1-2; the D gene is possibly TRBD1 (6 bases). This CDR3 region has 13 residues. Trimming stripped 5 bases from V and 4 bases from J, with 11 bases between. CDR1 is SGHAT and CDR2 is FQNNGV in the germline V gene.

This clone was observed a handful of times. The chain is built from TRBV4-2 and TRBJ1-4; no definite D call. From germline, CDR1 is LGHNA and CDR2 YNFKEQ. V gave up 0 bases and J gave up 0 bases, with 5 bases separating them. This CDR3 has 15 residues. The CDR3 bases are TGTGCCAGCAGCCAAGACGGAGCAACTAATGAAAAACTGTTTTTT. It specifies CASSQDGATNEKLFF.

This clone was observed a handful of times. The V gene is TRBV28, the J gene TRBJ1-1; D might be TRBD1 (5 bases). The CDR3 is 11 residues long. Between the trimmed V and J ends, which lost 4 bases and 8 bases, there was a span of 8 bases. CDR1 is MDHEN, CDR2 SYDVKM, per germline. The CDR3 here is CASSYWTEAFF. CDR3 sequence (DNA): TGTGCCAGCAGTTATTGGACAGAAGCTTTCTTT.

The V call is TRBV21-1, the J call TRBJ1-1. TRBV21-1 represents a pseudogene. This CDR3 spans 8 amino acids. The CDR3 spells CARDEAFF. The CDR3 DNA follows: TGCGCCCGGGATGAAGCTTTCTTT.

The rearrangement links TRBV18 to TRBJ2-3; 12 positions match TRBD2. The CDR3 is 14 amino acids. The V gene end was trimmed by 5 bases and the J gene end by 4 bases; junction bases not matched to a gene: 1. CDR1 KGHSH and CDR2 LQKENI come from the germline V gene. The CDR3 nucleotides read TGTGCCAGCTCAACTAGCGGGGGGTCAGATACGCAGTATTTT. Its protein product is CASSTSGGSDTQYF.